These 17 T cell receptor beta chains came from one sample sequenced in a study of shared clonotypes between healthy human individuals (dated by TCRdb to about 2020). Libraries were made using the immunoSEQ multiplex PCR assay. TCRdb obtained this table from immuneACCESS and retained in-frame rearrangements with V and J assigned. These tables miss some clones; where compared with another copy, unresolved V genes account for less than half of the shortfall, and the remainder is unexplained. For this sample there are hundreds of thousands of clones; about 96% appear just once. The ten largest make up about 0.12% of the sample. CD8 naive samples were obtained by positive selection for CCR7 among CD45RO-negative cells, yielding a CD45RA+CCR7+ population from which TemRA cells were excluded. Material for sequencing was naive CD8+ T cells sorted from blood. This specimen's cell subset or site label, per the study, means: CD45RA+CCR7+. These TCRs come from a woman in her 30s in good health.

V is TRBV5-1 and J is TRBJ2-2; 11 bases align to TRBD2. The germline V gene has CDR1 SGHRS and CDR2 YFSETQ. J was trimmed by 2 bases and V by 4 bases; bases with no gene match: 4. There are 16 residues in the CDR3. The CDR3 bases are TGCGCCAGCAGCGGGGGGACTAGCGGAAACACCGGGGAGCTGTTTTTT. This gives the protein CASSGGTSGNTGELFF.

The table lists this clone with a count of one. The V call is TRBV6-1, the J call TRBJ2-7; D call uncertain. The CDR3 contains 14 residues. V lost 0 bases and J 3 bases, leaving 9 bases between the germline ends. Germline V gene data show CDR1 as MNHNS and CDR2 as SASEGT. The CDR3 loop is CASSEAPSGYEQYF. CDR3 sequence (DNA): TGTGCCAGCAGTGAAGCCCCGTCGGGCTACGAGCAGTACTTC.

The rearrangement uses TRBV6-5 and TRBJ2-7; D ambiguous. Germline V CDR1 and CDR2: MNHEY, SVGAGI. The CDR3 totals 14 residues. Trimming removed 6 bases from V and 4 bases from J, with 16 bases in between. Here the CDR3 reads CASSHTTGDYEQYF. In nucleotides, the CDR3 is TGTGCCAGCAGCCACACCACTGGGGATTACGAGCAGTACTTC.

The rearrangement joins TRBV19 to TRBJ2-5; 7 nucleotides agree with TRBD2. The CDR3 is 15 amino acids. V shed 3 bases, J shed 5 bases, and the junction held 9 bases outside the gene matches. Germline loops: CDR1 LNHDA, CDR2 SQIVND (reference sequence). In nucleotides, the CDR3 is TGTGCCAGTAGTATTGGGCCTAGCGGCACCGAGACCCAGTACTTC. Amino acid sequence: CASSIGPSGTETQYF.

This rearrangement joins TRBV6-5 to TRBJ1-5; D unresolved. V was clipped by 6 bases and J by 7 bases, with 10 bases between them. CDR1 and CDR2 (germline): MNHEY, SVGAGI. The CDR3 consists of 12 residues. CDR3 nucleotide sequence: TGTGCCAGCAGGAGCTGGGGACAGCCCCAGCATTTT. Protein: CASRSWGQPQHF.

The CDR3 sequence: CASSPVDRIYGYTF. In DNA, the CDR3 is TGTGCCAGCAGCCCCGTAGACCGAATCTATGGCTACACCTTC. The chain combines TRBV25-1 with TRBJ1-2; D not resolved. CDR1 is MGHDK, CDR2 SYGVNS, per germline. V was cut by 6 bases and J by 4 bases, with 15 bases left in between. This CDR3 region has 14 residues.

The V gene is TRBV6-5, the J gene TRBJ2-7, with 8 bases matching TRBD2. CDR1 MNHEY and CDR2 SVGAGI come from the germline V gene. CDR3 length: 14 residues. The ends lost 6 bases at V and 2 bases at J; junction bases unmatched: 6. The CDR3 coding sequence is TGTGCCAGCAGCTCTAGCGGGTTCACCTACGAGCAGTACTTC. This encodes CASSSSGFTYEQYF.

The V and J genes are TRBV30 and TRBJ1-1; D gene unclear. CDR3 length: 13 amino acids. V shed 0 bases and J shed 3 bases, with 8 bases lying between them. The V gene's germline CDR1 is GTSNPN and CDR2 SVGIG (reference sequence). The CDR3 region has the DNA TGTGCCTGGAGTGTAGATAGGTACACTGAAGCTTTCTTT. Protein: CAWSVDRYTEAFF.

The V and J genes are TRBV5-6 and TRBJ2-5; 7 bases align to TRBD2. From germline, CDR1 is SGHDT and CDR2 YYEEEE. The J segment lost 0 bases and the V segment lost 2 bases, leaving 4 bases of the junction unmatched. The CDR3 totals 15 residues. For the CDR3, the DNA is TGTGCCAGCAGCTTCGGTGGACTAGACCAAGAGACCCAGTACTTC. Its translation is CASSFGGLDQETQYF.

The chain couples TRBV1 to TRBJ2-2; the table names TRBD2, a call not compared with the DNA. TRBV1 is a pseudogene locus. This CDR3 has 17 amino acids. The CDR3 is CTSSQDALAGGTGELFF. The CDR3 nucleotides are TGCACCAGCAGCCAAGATGCCCTAGCGGGGGGAACCGGGGAGCTGTTTTTT.

The CDR3: CSVANLRSRETQYF. As DNA, the CDR3 is TGCAGCGTTGCAAACCTACGGAGTCGGGAGACCCAGTACTTC. This chain uses TRBV29-1 with TRBJ2-5; no reliable D call. V gave up 4 bases and J gave up 5 bases, with 17 bases separating them. Germline V CDR1 and CDR2: SQVTM, ANQGSEA. The CDR3 totals 14 residues.

The chain carries TRBV4-1 and TRBJ1-1, with a possible D match to TRBD1 (6 bases). This CDR3 has 13 residues. Trimming removed 0 bases at V and 5 bases at J, with 7 bases between. CDR1 and CDR2 from the germline V gene are MGHRA and YSYEKL. The CDR3 loop is CASSQEGATEAFF. For the CDR3, the DNA is TGCGCCAGCAGCCAAGAGGGGGCAACTGAAGCTTTCTTT.

The chain uses TRBV28 and TRBJ2-7; 10 bases are a match to TRBD2. The CDR3 contains 17 residues. V was pared by 5 bases and J by 5 bases, with 15 bases of the junction left unmatched. The germline CDR1 and CDR2 sequences are MDHEN and SYDVKM. CDR3 in amino acids: CASSTWVASGSINEQYF. Here the CDR3 DNA reads TGTGCCAGCAGTACCTGGGTGGCTAGCGGGAGTATCAACGAGCAGTACTTC.

The J gene is TRBJ2-1, the V gene TRBV4-1; maybe TRBD2 (6 bases). Germline CDR1 is MGHRA and CDR2 is YSYEKL. Trimming stripped 4 bases from V and 6 bases from J, with 13 bases between. The CDR3 covers 14 residues. The CDR3 sequence is CASSPLGGGNEQFF. Written as DNA, the CDR3 is TGCGCCAGCAGCCCCTTGGGGGGAGGCAATGAGCAGTTCTTC.

The chain links TRBV5-6 to TRBJ2-7, with 7 bases aligning to TRBD1. The J segment lost 5 bases and the V segment lost 0 bases, leaving 8 bases of the junction unmatched. This CDR3 spans 15 amino acids. CDR1 SGHDT and CDR2 YYEEEE come from the germline V gene. CDR3 region: CASSLEGGWKNEQYF. DNA of the CDR3: TGTGCCAGCAGCTTGGAAGGGGGCTGGAAAAACGAGCAGTACTTC.

This sequence joins TRBV7-9 and TRBJ2-1; D not certain. Deletions cut 3 bases from V and 6 bases from J, with 24 bases between. Germline lookup yields CDR1 SEHNR and CDR2 FQNEAQ (reference sequence). This CDR3 spans 18 amino acids. Here the CDR3 DNA reads TGTGCCAGCAGCTTTTCCCCAATCCGTCCCTCGCCTGGCAATGAGCAGTTCTTC. Translation gives CASSFSPIRPSPGNEQFF.

The chain uses TRBV27 and TRBJ2-1; D call uncertain. This CDR3 comprises 15 residues. The germline gives CDR1 MNHEY, CDR2 SMNVEV (reference sequence). V lost 0 bases and J 5 bases, leaving 11 bases between the germline ends. CDR3 region: CASSLSWIFDNEQFF. CDR3 sequence (DNA): TGTGCCAGCAGTTTATCCTGGATTTTTGACAATGAGCAGTTCTTC.